This T cell receptor beta chain is from a study of shared clonotypes between healthy human individuals. Comment on this clone: Antigen: not known.

Samples underwent the assay at deep level. Every immunoSEQ plate was one replicate of a subset's evenly spread DNA. Produced via immunoSEQ multiplex PCR; TCRdb's table is partial and in-frame only. The table records millions of clones, 80% to 95% of them present only once. Whole-study findings and limits: Naive subsets generally exceeded memory subsets in estimated richness.

V dropped 5 bases and J dropped 4; count of bases not matched to a gene: 8. CDR3 length: 15 residues. Germline values: CDR1 SGHTA, CDR2 FQGTGA. The sample taken for sequencing was naive CD4+ T cells from PBMCs. Regarding subset: CD45RA+ positively selected. The origin of this receptor is a man aged 18 to 30 in good health. Some clones in this sample may be carry-over from other donors' samples. The V gene is TRBV7-3, the J gene TRBJ1-1; 9 nucleotides line up with TRBD1. DNA of the CDR3: TGTGCCAGCAGCCCAACACAGGACAGGGGCACTGAAGCTTTCTTT. Its translation: CASSPTQDRGTEAFF.